This entry lists 30 T cell receptor beta chains sequenced from one sample in a study of T cells in Graves' hyperthyroidism and ophthalmopathy. Using RNA transcripts as the source, TCR beta CDR3 regions were amplified. An initial round of RT-PCR targeting the TCR CDR3 relied on the HTBI primer set. MiXCR, applied by TCRdb to the multiplex PCR reads, yields one record per CDR3 protein. The sample carries over 700,000 distinct CDR3 sequences, 30% to 40% recorded once. The specimen was blood. These receptors all stem from a woman aged 40 to 55 with Graves' hyperthyroidism.

This clonotype occurred a few times. The chain is built from TRBV28 and TRBJ1-1; D unclear. V was clipped by 8 bases and J by 6 bases, with 19 bases between them. The CDR3 sequence is 14 residues long. Germline assignment: CDR1 MDHEN and CDR2 SYDVKM. The CDR3 nucleotides are TGTGCCAGCGGAACGGGAGTCGTAAAGGCTGAAGCTTTCTTT. Residues: CASGTGVVKAEAFF.

The rearrangement links TRBV12-3 or TRBV12-4 to TRBJ1-4; D unresolved. Trimming left V 6 bases short and J 7 bases short, with 12 bases between. This CDR3 spans 13 amino acids. CDR3 in DNA: TGTGCCAGCAGGACCGGTCGGGGTGAAAAACTGTTTTTT. This codes for CASRTGRGEKLFF.

Many counts were recorded for this clonotype. The gene calls are TRBV20-1 and TRBJ1-5; D remains ambiguous. This CDR3 comprises 12 residues. V lost 6 bases and J 3 bases, leaving 9 bases between the germline ends. The V gene's germline CDR1 is DFQATT and CDR2 SNEGSKA (reference sequence). The CDR3 loop reads CSAPAPNQPQHF. CDR3 bases: TGCAGTGCCCCCGCCCCCAATCAGCCCCAGCATTTT.

This clonotype was detected ten times or more. The chain combines TRBV29-1 with TRBJ2-7; D is ambiguous. Trimming took 3 bases from V and 0 from J, leaving 9 bases between them. The germline gives CDR1 SQVTM, CDR2 ANQGSEA. The CDR3 runs to 13 residues. The CDR3 DNA reads as TGCAGCGTTGATGGCGGCCCCTCCTACGAGCAGTACTTC. Translation: CSVDGGPSYEQYF.

CDR3 nucleotides: TGCGCCAGCAGCGCGGGACACGGCCGCGAGACCCAGTACTTC. The encoded protein is CASSAGHGRETQYF. J is TRBJ2-5 and V is TRBV5-1; either TRBD1 or TRBD2 may supply D (6 bases each). V was cut by 4 bases and J by 5 bases, with 15 bases left in between. This CDR3 spans 14 amino acids. Germline CDR1 reads SGHRS; CDR2 reads YFSETQ.

Remarks on this clonotype: One end of the junction fails to match germline, which may point to a read error. The CDR3 loop is CASGLVLGKLFF. CDR3 in DNA: TGTGCCAGCGGCTTAGTTCTGGGAAAACTGTTTTTT. The chain has TRBV7-2 and TRBJ1-4, with no clear D. Germline-derived CDR1 and CDR2 are SGHTA and FQGNSA. This CDR3 is built from 12 residues.

Comment on this clonotype: This clone may be a read error of a much larger clone one base away. This CDR3 fails to terminate in the conserved phenylalanine or tryptophan, so it likely reflects a read error. The chain links TRBV12-3 or TRBV12-4 to TRBJ1-2; D not certain. The CDR3 totals 13 residues. Trimming removed 3 bases from V and 7 bases from J, with 12 bases in between. In DNA form, the CDR3 reads TGTGCCAGCAGTTTTAACGTCAACGGTGGCTACACCCTC. The encoded protein is CASSFNVNGGYTL.

The rearrangement joins TRBV12-3 or TRBV12-4 to TRBJ1-1, with unresolved D. The CDR3 totals 13 residues. V was pared by 3 bases and J by 2 bases, with 7 bases between. The CDR3 sequence is CASSFKSNTEAFF. For the CDR3, the DNA is TGTGCCAGCAGTTTTAAGAGCAACACTGAAGCTTTCTTT.

The rearrangement links TRBV28 to TRBJ2-6; D remains unclear. The V end lost 5 bases, the J end lost 8 bases, and 16 bases lay between the germline ends. Germline CDR1 is MDHEN and CDR2 is SYDVKM. This CDR3 is 15 amino acids long. The CDR3 protein is CASSRHLLGTNVLTF. The CDR3 DNA is TGTGCCAGCAGTCGGCATCTTCTGGGGACCAACGTCCTGACTTTC.

The V call is TRBV6-2 or TRBV6-3, the J call TRBJ1-2, with D unclear. Germline lookup yields CDR1 MNHEY and CDR2 SVGEGT. Trimming cost V 2 bases and J 8 bases, with 12 bases left between them. The CDR3 loop spans 13 amino acids. CDR3 nucleotides: TGTGCCAGCAGTTACGTCGTGGTCGAAGGCTACACCTTC. It is translated as CASSYVVVEGYTF.

The J gene is TRBJ1-2, the V gene TRBV4-3; possible D gene TRBD1, 5 bases. V gave up 4 bases and J gave up 7 bases, with 22 bases separating them. The CDR3 spans 16 residues. CDR1 is LGHNA, CDR2 YSLEER, per germline. The DNA of the CDR3 is TGCGCCAGCAGCCCTGGCCCTGGCAGGGCCCCTTCTGGCTACACCTTC. Protein product: CASSPGPGRAPSGYTF.

As for this clonotype: The junction differs from germline at one of its ends, possibly a read error. In nucleotides, the CDR3 is TGTGCTAGCAGCCAGGCGGGACAGGGGAAAGGGACCCAGTACTTC. Translated: CASSQAGQGKGTQYF. The rearrangement uses TRBV7-7 and TRBJ2-5; TRBD1 matches at 10 bases. There are 15 residues in the CDR3. CDR1 SSHAT and CDR2 FNYEAQ come from the germline V gene (reference sequence).

The J gene is TRBJ2-1, the V gene TRBV7-2, with a possible D match to TRBD2 (6 bases). V lost 5 bases, J lost 1 base, and 12 bases lay in between. The CDR3 has 15 residues. CDR1 and CDR2 (germline): SGHTA, FQGNSA. For the CDR3, the DNA is TGTGCCAGCAGCCCGGAGGGCCGGTCCTACAATGAGCAGTTCTTC. It is translated as CASSPEGRSYNEQFF.

This rearrangement joins TRBV19 to TRBJ2-2; 8 bases agree with TRBD2. CDR3 length equals 20 residues. V lost 8 bases, J lost 4 bases, and 24 bases stayed unmatched. Per the germline V gene, CDR1 is LNHDA and CDR2 is SQIVND (reference sequence). The CDR3: CASQGLGASGFAGGTGELFF. The CDR3 coding sequence is TGTGCCAGTCAAGGGCTAGGGGCTAGCGGGTTCGCCGGAGGCACCGGGGAGCTGTTTTTT.

The V and J genes are TRBV7-2 and TRBJ1-5; 8 nucleotides align to TRBD1. V was clipped by 5 bases and J by 7 bases; unmatched bases: 10. CDR1 is SGHTA, CDR2 FQGNSA, per germline. This CDR3 has 15 amino acids. In nucleotides, the CDR3 is TGTGCCAGCAGCCAATGGACAGGGACGGGGCAGCCCCAGCATTTT. The encoded protein is CASSQWTGTGQPQHF.

The chain employs TRBV2 and TRBJ2-7; D tentatively fits TRBD1 or TRBD2 (7 bases each). The J call may not be correct, given that the DNA end is closer to TRBJ2-5. Looked up from germline, CDR1 is SNHLY and CDR2 is FYNNEI. There are 17 residues in the CDR3. In DNA, the CDR3 is TGTGCCAGCAGTGAAGCGCGGGGGACAGTTTACCAAGAGACCCAGTACTTC. Protein: CASSEARGTVYQETQYF.

This clonotype was observed at least ten times. The V and J genes are TRBV6-5 and TRBJ1-2, with TRBD1 as a possible D gene (5 bases). CDR1 and CDR2 from the germline V gene are MNHEY and SVGAGI. V dropped 5 bases and J dropped 7 bases, with 17 bases sitting between them. This CDR3 is built from 14 residues. The CDR3 nucleotides are TGTGCCAGCAGTCCCCCCGGACAATCACCTGGCTACACCTTC. This encodes CASSPPGQSPGYTF.

The chain combines TRBV28 with TRBJ1-5; 7 bases are a match to TRBD1. Germline V gene sequence: CDR1 MDHEN, CDR2 SYDVKM. V trimming: 2 bases; J trimming: 8 bases; junction bases outside the gene matches: 9. The CDR3 consists of 15 residues. The CDR3 DNA sequence: TGTGCCAGCAGTTTACGGGCAGGGGGTGTCGAGCCCCAGCATTTT. Its translation is CASSLRAGGVEPQHF.

This clonotype was seen a handful of times. Relative to the germline gene, one junction end is altered; a read error may explain this. The chain has TRBV7-8 and TRBJ1-2; the D is unclear. The V gene's germline CDR1 is SGHVS and CDR2 FQNEAQ. This CDR3 region has 15 residues. CDR3 residues: CASSQVNPAYKGYTF. The CDR3 coding sequence is TGCGCCAGCAGCCAAGTCAACCCAGCCTATAAGGGCTACACCTTC.

Of note for this clonotype: A read error is possible here, since a much larger clone lies one base away. This rearrangement joins TRBV11-2 to TRBJ2-1; 9 positions agree with TRBD2. The germline V gene has CDR1 SGHAT and CDR2 FQNNGV. The J segment lost 5 bases and the V segment lost 1 base, leaving 3 bases of the junction unmatched. This CDR3 contains 15 residues. The CDR3 region is CASSLGGRADNEQFF. The CDR3 bases are TGTGCCAGCAGCTTAGGCGGGAGGGCTGACAATGAGCAGTTCTTC.

This clonotype was seen more than once but under ten times. This chain links TRBV13 with TRBJ1-1; no clear D gene. CDR1 is PRHDT, CDR2 FYEKMQ, per germline (reference sequence). This CDR3 is 14 amino acids long. V was clipped by 5 bases and J by 3 bases, with 13 bases between them. The CDR3 bases are TGTGCCAGCAGCGGTAGCAGGCGGGACACTGAAGCTTTCTTT. Protein: CASSGSRRDTEAFF.

Ten or more counts support this clonotype. V usage is TRBV25-1 and J usage is TRBJ1-2; 9 bases map to TRBD1. Germline V gene sequence: CDR1 MGHDK, CDR2 SYGVNS. The V gene end was trimmed by 0 bases and the J gene end by 4 bases; junction bases not matched to a gene: 3. CDR3 length: 15 residues. The CDR3 spells CASSEYTQGAYGYTF. As DNA, the CDR3 is TGTGCCAGCAGTGAATATACACAGGGGGCCTATGGCTACACCTTC.

The table lists this clonotype with many counts. The chain employs TRBV15 and TRBJ2-5; 7 positions agree with TRBD1. The V gene end was trimmed by 0 bases and the J gene end by 1 base; junction bases not matched to a gene: 8. Germline V gene sequence: CDR1 LNHNV, CDR2 YYDKDF (reference sequence). CDR3 size: 17 residues. In DNA form, the CDR3 reads TGTGCCACCAGCAGAGATTCCTCCAGGGGGATCCAAGAGACCCAGTACTTC. It yields the protein CATSRDSSRGIQETQYF.

The V call is TRBV7-2, the J call TRBJ2-7; 7 nucleotides line up with TRBD1. Germline values: CDR1 SGHTA, CDR2 FQGNSA. This CDR3 has 14 residues. With V trimmed by 5 bases and J by 6 bases, 10 bases remained unmatched. DNA of the CDR3: TGTGCCAGCAGCCCGAGTGACAGGGTTCGCGAGCAGTACTTC. Amino acid sequence: CASSPSDRVREQYF.

About this clonotype itself: One junction end disagrees with the germline gene, perhaps due to a read error. This chain links TRBV10-3 with TRBJ2-7; the D is unclear. Germline V gene sequence: CDR1 ENHRY, CDR2 SYGVKD. The CDR3 extends over 11 amino acids. The CDR3 region is CAITEPYEQYF. CDR3 sequence (DNA): TGTGCCATCACTGAGCCCTACGAGCAGTACTTC.

This clonotype was picked up a small number of times. The V gene is TRBV7-2, the J gene TRBJ2-7; D might be TRBD2 (6 bases). The germline V gene encodes CDR1 SGHTA and CDR2 FQGNSA. CDR3 length: 14 residues. Trimming removed 1 base at V and 5 bases at J, with 12 bases between. The CDR3 nucleotides are TGTGCCAGCAGCTTAGACCGGGGGAAGAACGAGCAGTACTTC. This sequence encodes CASSLDRGKNEQYF.

This chain connects TRBV15 to TRBJ1-2; 9 nucleotides align to TRBD1. Germline V gene lookup returns CDR1 LNHNV and CDR2 YYDKDF (reference sequence). After removal of 3 bases from V and 5 bases from J, the junction contained 1 base not matched to a gene. This CDR3 region has 13 residues. DNA of the CDR3: TGTGCCACCAGCAGGGGGACAGGGTATGGCTACACCTTC. Translation gives CATSRGTGYGYTF. The full variable domain, rest sourced from reference TRBV15 and TRBJ1-2, is DAMVIQNPRYQVTQFGKPVTLSCSQTLNHNVMYWYQQKSSQAPKLLFHYYDKDFNNEADTPDNFQSRRPNTSFCFLDIRSPGLGDTAMYLCATSRGTGYGYTFGSGTRLTVV.

This clonotype has a count of ten or more. The chain employs TRBV20-1 and TRBJ1-1; 10 bases match TRBD1. Trimming cost V 6 bases and J 3 bases; bases outside gene matches: 7. Germline assignment: CDR1 DFQATT and CDR2 SNEGSKA (reference sequence). The CDR3 length is 14 residues. CDR3 loop: CSAPGQGSYTEAFF. DNA for the CDR3: TGCAGTGCCCCGGGACAGGGGTCATACACTGAAGCTTTCTTT.

Many counts were recorded for this clonotype. The gene calls are TRBV7-9 and TRBJ1-4; D remains ambiguous. Trimming removed 3 bases at V and 8 bases at J, with 10 bases between. Germline values: CDR1 SEHNR, CDR2 FQNEAQ (reference sequence). The CDR3 sequence is 13 residues long. The CDR3 is CASSFGLGEKLFF. The CDR3 DNA sequence: TGTGCCAGCAGCTTCGGTCTAGGGGAAAAACTGTTTTTT.

This clonotype has a count of ten or more. This chain joins TRBV25-1 and TRBJ1-2; D remains ambiguous. Trimming cost V 1 base and J 8 bases, with 8 bases left between them. This CDR3 is 12 amino acids long. Germline CDR1 is MGHDK and CDR2 is SYGVNS. Written as DNA, the CDR3 is TGTGCCAGCAGTGAATGGACGGTGGGCTACACCTTC. It codes for CASSEWTVGYTF.